The sequence of this T cell receptor (beta chain) was determined in a study of T cells in Graves' hyperthyroidism and ophthalmopathy. The length of the CDR3 is 16 residues. V was clipped by 4 bases and J by 3 bases; unmatched bases: 10. CDR1 and CDR2 from the germline V gene are MNHEY and SMNVEV (reference sequence). RNA transcripts yielded amplified TCR beta CDR3 regions. In the first-round RT-PCR of the TCR CDR3, the HTBI primer set was used. TCRdb reprocessed the multiplex PCR reads via MiXCR and lists one record per CDR3 protein. The top ten clones hold around a third of a sample with approximately 400,000 distinct CDR3 sequences, more than 13% of them seen once.

The sample taken for sequencing was blood. The TCR originated in a woman aged 30 to 39 with Graves' hyperthyroidism. V gene TRBV27 combines with J gene TRBJ2-7; 9 bases match TRBD2. The CDR3 region is CASSSTHSGRSYEQYF. The CDR3 DNA sequence: TGTGCCAGCAGTTCCACACACAGCGGGAGGAGCTACGAGCAGTACTTC.